The 23 T cell receptor beta chains reported below all come from one sample, sequenced in a study of blood T cells in healthy people across ages. A sample-barcoded 5' primer and a J-beta primer mix were used in a second PCR of about 7 to 12 cycles. TCRdb passed the 5' RACE reads through MiXCR, listing each CDR3 protein once. The profile shows 650,000 to 1,000,000 distinct CDR3 sequences, roughly 40% of them singletons. Sequenced: blood. These receptors were taken from a man in his late teens or twenties in good health.

The V gene is TRBV7-2, the J gene TRBJ2-1; TRBD2 is a possible D gene (6 bases). Between the trimmed V and J ends, which lost 5 bases and 6 bases, there was a span of 11 bases. Germline lookup yields CDR1 SGHTA and CDR2 FQGNSA. CDR3 length: 13 residues. The CDR3 here is CASSRDFGNEQFF. CDR3 bases: TGTGCCAGCAGCCGGGACTTCGGCAATGAGCAGTTCTTC.

This clonotype was found a few times. The genes are TRBV5-1 and TRBJ2-6; D is unclear. The ends were cut back, 4 bases at V and 0 bases at J, with 5 bases in the middle. In germline, CDR1 is SGHRS, CDR2 YFSETQ. The CDR3 covers 14 residues. Here the CDR3 DNA reads TGCGCCAGCAGCATGACCTCTGGGGCCAACGTCCTGACTTTC. This gives the protein CASSMTSGANVLTF.

This clonotype was found many times. The chain has TRBV4-2 and TRBJ2-1; D is unclear. The CDR3 totals 14 residues. With 0 bases removed from V and 7 bases from J, the gap between germline ends came to 10 bases. The V gene's germline CDR1 is LGHNA and CDR2 YNFKEQ. CDR3 sequence: CASSQEVIRNEQFF. CDR3 bases: TGTGCCAGCAGCCAAGAAGTTATTCGGAATGAGCAGTTCTTC.

The chain carries TRBV27 and TRBJ2-1; D is perhaps TRBD2 (7 bases). The assigned J gene may be wrong: the sequence end matches TRBJ2-7 better. Germline CDR1 MNHEY, CDR2 SMNVEV (reference sequence). The CDR3 runs 15 residues. The DNA of the CDR3 is TGTGCCAGCAGAAGGGGGGGCCGAATAGGTAATGAGCAGTACTTC. Translating gives CASRRGGRIGNEQYF.

The V gene is TRBV20-1, the J gene TRBJ2-1, with 10 bases matching TRBD2. Germline V gene data show CDR1 as DFQATT and CDR2 as SNEGSKA (reference sequence). Trimming took 0 bases from V and 7 from J; bases not matched to a gene: 3. The CDR3 runs 14 residues. CDR3 sequence (DNA): TGCAGTGCTAGAGATAGCGGGGGGATAAATGAGCAGTTCTTC. This translates into CSARDSGGINEQFF.

The chain recombines TRBV9 with TRBJ1-2, with 7 bases lining up with TRBD1. The germline V gene encodes CDR1 SGDLS and CDR2 YYNGEE. The junction had 9 bases not matched to a gene; V was cut back by 3 bases and J by 1 base. The CDR3 length is 16 residues. The DNA for the CDR3 is TGTGCCAGCAGCGCCGAGTGGGACAGCCGTAACTATGGCTACACCTTC. Amino acids: CASSAEWDSRNYGYTF.

This clonotype was counted a few times. The gene calls are TRBV6-6 and TRBJ1-1; D gene uncertain. This CDR3 spans 15 amino acids. CDR1 and CDR2 (germline): MNHNY, SVGAGI (reference sequence). Trimming removed 5 bases from V and 1 base from J, with 14 bases in between. The CDR3 loop is CASSSLESKNTEAFF. CDR3 DNA: TGTGCCAGCAGTAGCTTAGAAAGCAAGAACACTGAAGCTTTCTTT.

As concerns this clonotype: A clone one base away is much larger, so this may be a read error. The chain has TRBV2 and TRBJ2-1; TRBD2 matches at 7 bases. The CDR3 extends over 12 amino acids. Germline V gene lookup returns CDR1 SNHLY and CDR2 FYNNEI. As DNA, the CDR3 is TGTGCCAGCAGGACGAGCGGGAATGGGCAGTTCTTC. This translates into CASRTSGNGQFF. Complete variable domain (other parts from reference TRBV2 and TRBJ2-1): EPEVTQTPSHQVTQMGQEVILRCVPISNHLYFYWYRQILGQKVEFLVSFYNNEISEKSEIFDDQFSVERPDGSNFTLKIRSTKLEDSAMYFCASRTSGNGQFFGPGTRLTVL.

Concerning this clonotype: This may be a read error: a much more frequent sequence differs by one nucleotide. The V call is TRBV20-1, the J call TRBJ2-7, with 9 bases identical to TRBD1. J was trimmed by 9 bases and V by 0 bases; bases with no gene match: 12. This CDR3 contains 15 residues. The germline gives CDR1 DFQATT, CDR2 SNEGSKA (reference sequence). This CDR3 is CSARDPGQGLNGQYF. For the CDR3, the DNA is TGCAGTGCTAGAGATCCGGGACAGGGTCTCAACGGGCAGTACTTC.

This clonotype occurred many times. V gene TRBV9 combines with J gene TRBJ2-7; the match to TRBD1 covers 8 bases. The V and J ends lost 3 bases and 7 bases, in that order; junction bases with no gene match: 12. From germline, CDR1 is SGDLS and CDR2 YYNGEE. The CDR3 contains 15 residues. Written as DNA, the CDR3 is TGTGCCAGCAGCGAGGGACAGGTCGGTCGCGATGAGCAGTACTTC. Amino acid sequence: CASSEGQVGRDEQYF. The full variable domain, its missing parts supplied by reference TRBV9 and TRBJ2-7, is DSGVTQTPKHLITATGQRVTLRCSPRSGDLSVYWYQQSLDQGLQFLIQYYNGEERAKGNILERFSAQQFPDLHSELNLSSLELGDSALYFCASSEGQVGRDEQYFGPGTRLTVT.

This clonotype was counted only a few times. This chain connects TRBV7-2 to TRBJ2-1; 9 bases agree with TRBD2. The CDR3 covers 18 residues. The trim removed 3 bases at V and 0 bases at J, leaving 9 bases unmatched. Per germline, CDR1 SGHTA and CDR2 FQGNSA. The CDR3 region is CASSFSGLAGISYNEQFF. CDR3 sequence (DNA): TGTGCCAGCAGCTTTTCGGGGCTAGCGGGGATCTCCTACAATGAGCAGTTCTTC.

The gene calls are TRBV12-3 or TRBV12-4 and TRBJ1-5; D gene unclear. The ends were cut back, 7 bases at V and 3 bases at J, with 16 bases in the middle. There are 15 residues in the CDR3. CDR3 nucleotides: TGTGCCAGCACCTATGGAGGGCAGGTCAATCAGCCCCAGCATTTT. This gives the protein CASTYGGQVNQPQHF.

V gene TRBV5-1 combines with J gene TRBJ2-3; 7 nucleotides line up with TRBD2. V lost 4 bases and J lost 2; bases outside the gene matches: 4. Germline V lookup: CDR1 SGHRS, CDR2 YFSETQ. This CDR3 is built from 14 residues. For the CDR3, the DNA is TGCGCCAGCAGCGGGACTATTAACACAGATACGCAGTATTTT. Translating it yields CASSGTINTDTQYF. Together with reference TRBV5-1 and TRBJ2-3, the CDR3 gives the full variable domain: KAGVTQTPRYLIKTRGQQVTLSCSPISGHRSVSWYQQTPGQGLQFLFEYFSETQRNKGNFPGRFSGRQFSNSRSEMNVSTLELGDSALYLCASSGTINTDTQYFGPGTRLTVL.

This clonotype has more than one count but fewer than ten. V and J are TRBV7-6 and TRBJ1-6; 9 bases line up with TRBD1. Trimming cost V 3 bases and J 14 bases; bases outside gene matches: 14. The CDR3 extends over 16 amino acids. Germline loops: CDR1 SGHVS, CDR2 FNYEAQ. The chain's CDR3 is CASSLGTGMVFQALHF. The CDR3 DNA is TGTGCCAGCAGCTTGGGGACAGGGATGGTTTTCCAGGCCCTCCACTTT.

This clonotype was seen a handful of times. V is TRBV11-2 and J is TRBJ2-1; D may be TRBD1 (6 bases). V lost 6 bases and J 1 base, leaving 7 bases between the germline ends. The CDR3 runs to 13 residues. Germline assignment: CDR1 SGHAT and CDR2 FQNNGV. The CDR3 is CASRDRSYNEQFF. The CDR3 DNA sequence: TGTGCCAGCAGAGACAGGTCCTACAATGAGCAGTTCTTC.

The gene calls are TRBV7-9 and TRBJ2-3; 9 nucleotides line up with TRBD1. Trimming removed 2 bases from V and 4 bases from J; junction bases left unmatched: 7. CDR3 length equals 16 residues. Germline CDR1 is SEHNR and CDR2 is FQNEAQ (reference sequence). DNA of the CDR3: TGTGCCAGCAGCTTAACGCGGGACAGGGACGCAGATACGCAGTATTTT. Protein: CASSLTRDRDADTQYF.

Note on this clonotype: This may come from a read error, since a much larger clone is one base off. V gene TRBV12-3 or TRBV12-4 combines with J gene TRBJ1-2; the match to TRBD1 covers 7 bases. The J segment lost 2 bases and the V segment lost 6 bases, leaving 6 bases of the junction unmatched. CDR3 size: 14 residues. CDR3 protein: CASRGGQLNYGYTF. For the CDR3, the DNA is TGTGCCAGCAGAGGGGGACAGCTGAACTATGGCTACACCTTC.

This sequence joins TRBV12-3 or TRBV12-4 and TRBJ2-1; the D call may be TRBD1 or TRBD2 (6 bases each). The CDR3 covers 15 residues. Trimming stripped 3 bases from V and 4 bases from J, with 13 bases between. The CDR3 here is CASSFTGAGYNEQFF. CDR3 in DNA: TGTGCCAGCAGTTTTACGGGGGCGGGTTACAATGAGCAGTTCTTC.

At least ten counts were recorded for this clonotype. An end of the junction does not agree with germline; a read error may underlie this. This sequence joins TRBV12-3 or TRBV12-4 and TRBJ1-1, with D hard to call. The CDR3 runs 12 residues. The CDR3 DNA is TGCGCCAGCAGCTCCGAGAACACTGAAGCTTTCTTT. This codes for CASSSENTEAFF.

The sample holds many counts of this clonotype. This rearrangement joins TRBV29-1 to TRBJ2-3; 8 nucleotides line up with TRBD2. V was clipped by 4 bases and J by 1 base; unmatched bases: 4. Germline CDR1 and CDR2: SQVTM and ANQGSEA. The CDR3 extends over 14 amino acids. The CDR3: CSVGATSGTDTQYF. The CDR3 nucleotides are TGCAGCGTTGGGGCGACTAGCGGCACAGATACGCAGTATTTT.

This clonotype was detected only a few times. This chain joins TRBV4-1 and TRBJ2-3; 9 bases align to TRBD2. V trimming: 0 bases; J trimming: 6 bases; junction bases outside the gene matches: 13. CDR3 length equals 18 residues. Germline loops: CDR1 MGHRA, CDR2 YSYEKL. In DNA form, the CDR3 reads TGCGCCAGCAGCCAAGAGGGGGGACTAGCTCGGGTGATGGATACGCAGTATTTT. Its protein is CASSQEGGLARVMDTQYF.

This clonotype was observed a few times. The chain joins TRBV7-9 to TRBJ1-4; no firm D call. The V gene's germline CDR1 is SEHNR and CDR2 FQNEAQ (reference sequence). V was trimmed by 1 base and J by 0 bases, leaving 15 bases between them. This CDR3 spans 18 amino acids. CDR3 sequence reads: CASSLGALGTATNEKLFF. Here the CDR3 DNA reads TGTGCCAGCAGCTTAGGGGCCCTAGGAACTGCAACTAATGAAAAACTGTTTTTT.

The sample holds a few counts of this clonotype. CDR3 protein: CSASRTSGVAEQFF. The CDR3 DNA reads as TGCAGTGCCAGTCGGACTAGCGGGGTTGCTGAGCAGTTCTTC. V gene TRBV20-1 combines with J gene TRBJ2-1; TRBD2 aligns across 12 bases. CDR1 is DFQATT, CDR2 SNEGSKA, per germline (reference sequence). The CDR3 is made up of 14 amino acids. The V and J ends lost 6 bases and 9 bases, in that order; junction bases with no gene match: 9.